The T cell receptor beta chain described here comes from a study of T-cell reconstitution after alpha-beta-depleted transplantation in children. Study-wide points: About two months after transplant, alpha-beta T cells reportedly came from several hundred expanded graft clones. Some patients showed high day-60 TCRbeta diversity, which derived from surviving recipient T cells and thymic progenitors. A year had passed since transplant, and T-cell counts and diversity by then came mostly from newly produced T cells.

The CDR3 extends over 19 amino acids. V trimming: 6 bases; J trimming: 4 bases; junction bases outside the gene matches: 22. CDR1 MDHEN and CDR2 SYDVKM come from the germline V gene. TCRbeta library preparation incorporated unique molecular identifiers. TCRdb passed the PCR reads through MiXCR, listing each CDR3 protein once. The profile shows approximately 230,000 distinct CDR3 sequences, approximately 24% of them singletons. Of note for this clonotype: What it binds is unknown.

The sample was PBMCs, mostly from graft donor cells, taken 360 days after TCRalphabeta/CD19-depleted stem cell transplant. This chain uses TRBV28 with TRBJ2-3, with 7 bases identical to TRBD2. The sequence came from a female patient aged 2-10 years who had a stem cell transplant for congenital amegakaryocytic thrombocytopenia, so the T cells may come from the graft donor. The CDR3 reads CASSPMNLLREFRADTQYF. CDR3 in DNA: TGTGCCAGCAGCCCTATGAACCTTTTGCGGGAGTTTCGCGCAGATACGCAGTATTTT. The full variable domain, in which reference TRBV28 and TRBJ2-3 provide the parts outside the CDR3, is DVKVTQSSRYLVKRTGEKVFLECVQDMDHENMFWYRQDPGLGLRLIYFSYDVKMKEKGDIPEGYSVSREKKERFSLILESASTNQTSMYLCASSPMNLLREFRADTQYFGPGTRLTVL.